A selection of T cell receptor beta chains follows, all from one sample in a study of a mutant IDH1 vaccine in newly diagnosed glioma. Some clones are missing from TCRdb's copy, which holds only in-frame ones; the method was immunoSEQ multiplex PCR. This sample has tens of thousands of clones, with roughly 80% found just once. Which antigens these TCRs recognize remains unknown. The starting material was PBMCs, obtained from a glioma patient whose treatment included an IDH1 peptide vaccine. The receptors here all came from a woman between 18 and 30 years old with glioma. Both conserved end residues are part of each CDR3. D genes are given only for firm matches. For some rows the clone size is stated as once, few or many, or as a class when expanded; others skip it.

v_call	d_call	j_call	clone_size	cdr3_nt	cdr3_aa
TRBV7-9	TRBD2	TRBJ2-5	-	TGTGCCAGCAGCTTAGAACTAGCGGTCCAAGAGACCCAGTACTTC	CASSLELAVQETQYF
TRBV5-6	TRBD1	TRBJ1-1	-	TGTGCCAGCACCCGGACAGGGGTGTCCACTGAAGCTTTCTTT	CASTRTGVSTEAFF
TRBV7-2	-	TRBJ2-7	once	TGTGCCAGCAGCTTGTGGGGCGAGCAGTACTTC	CASSLWGEQYF
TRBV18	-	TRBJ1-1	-	TGTGCCAGCTCACCACTCGGGGCGATGAACACTGAAGCTTTCTTT	CASSPLGAMNTEAFF
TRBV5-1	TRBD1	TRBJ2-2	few	TGCGCCAGCAGCTCCCGACAGGGTTTGAACACCGGGGAGCTGTTTTTT	CASSSRQGLNTGELFF
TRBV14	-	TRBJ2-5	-	TGTGCCAGCAGCCACCTACAAGTCTCGAGGGAGACCCAGTACTTC	CASSHLQVSRETQYF
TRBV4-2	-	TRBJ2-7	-	TGTGCCAGCAGCCAAGCTACTAGCCCGTCCTACGAGCAGTACTTC	CASSQATSPSYEQYF
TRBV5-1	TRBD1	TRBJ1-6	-	TGCGCCAGCAGCTTGGAGATAGGGGGCGCAGGGTCACCCCTCCACTTT	CASSLEIGGAGSPLHF
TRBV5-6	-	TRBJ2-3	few	TGTGCCAGCAGGACGGGGTGGTTGTCAGATACGCAGTATTTT	CASRTGWLSDTQYF
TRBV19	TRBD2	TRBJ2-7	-	TGTGCCAGTAGTCCTACTAGCGGGGGGCGTAAAGAGCAGTACTTC	CASSPTSGGRKEQYF
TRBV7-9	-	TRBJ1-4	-	TGTGCCAGCAGCTCTGATCGGTTAAGTGAAAAACTGTTTTTT	CASSSDRLSEKLFF
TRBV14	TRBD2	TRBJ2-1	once	TGTGCCAGCAGCCAACTGGCGGGGGGTAACAATGAGCAGTTCTTC	CASSQLAGGNNEQFF
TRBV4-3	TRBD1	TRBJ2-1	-	TGCGCCAGCAGCCGCGGACAGGGTAACAATGAGCAGTTCTTC	CASSRGQGNNEQFF
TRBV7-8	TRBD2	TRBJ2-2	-	TGTGCCAGCAGCTTTCAAAGACTAGCGAGGACCGGGGAGCTGTTTTTT	CASSFQRLARTGELFF
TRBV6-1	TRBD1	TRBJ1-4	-	TGTGCCAGCAGCAATACAGGGGGTGGTGGCGAAAAACTGTTTTTT	CASSNTGGGGEKLFF
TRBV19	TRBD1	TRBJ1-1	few	TGTGCCAGTAGAAACCTGGACAGGGTGAACACTGAAGCTTTCTTT	CASRNLDRVNTEAFF
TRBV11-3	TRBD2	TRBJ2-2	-	TGTGCCAGCACCCCCGGGGCGGGGGGGGTCACCGGGGAGCTGTTTTTT	CASTPGAGGVTGELFF
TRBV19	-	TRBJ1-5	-	TGTGCCAGTAGTAACGGGGATGTTAGCAATCAGCCCCAGCATTTT	CASSNGDVSNQPQHF
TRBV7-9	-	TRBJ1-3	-	TGTGCCAGCAGCTCACAGGACAGCGGAAACACCATATATTTT	CASSSQDSGNTIYF
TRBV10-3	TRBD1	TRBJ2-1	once	TGTGCCATCAACCGGGGACAGGGCGACAATGAGCAGTTCTTC	CAINRGQGDNEQFF